This T cell receptor beta chain was observed in a study of blood T cell repertoires in COVID-19 (dated by TCRdb to 2018 to 2021). Describing the broader study: Samples from collaborators originated in the United States, Italy and Spain and spanned both the acute and convalescent phases of COVID-19. The material from the prospective study consisted of cDNA or gDNA derived from T cells, B-cell-depleted T cells, or PBMCs. Deeply sampled blood TCRbeta repertoires from subjects exposed to, actively infected with, or recovered from COVID-19 were included in the dataset. A freely available public database, intended as a resource for researchers studying the immune response to SARS-CoV-2, is where the repertoires were released. The samples were drawn from two sources: the first 160 participants of the ongoing ImmuneRACE study, and about 1,300 subjects contributed by 6 global collaborators. Sample metadata almost always included a de-identified subject ID, COVID-19 status, age in years and sex. HLA class I and class II types, where available, came from metadata supplied by the sample provider rather than from assay-based typing.

TCRbeta CDR3 regions were amplified from genomic DNA using the immunoSEQ Assay, a bias-controlled multiplex PCR. The study's own analysis went as follows. Within the assay, amplification of reference gene primers was used to estimate how many nucleated cells each sample contained. To quantify the absolute abundance of each unique TCRbeta CDR3 rearrangement, sequence reads were collapsed and filtered. For each sample, productive Simpson clonality was calculated by taking the square root of Simpson's diversity index across productive rearrangements. Here the immuneACCESS table is served through TCRdb, limited to in-frame sequences with V and J called. Missing clones are a known gap in these copies; in checked studies unresolved V genes cover under half, and the rest lacks a known reason. The V and J calls and clone size are taken from that table; D and trimming were inferred from the DNA. This sample is represented by just under 90,000 clones; more than 90% of them were singletons. The leading ten clones occupy 1.5% to 2% of the sample.

Points on this clone: What antigen it recognizes has not been identified. No base quality information exists; no much larger clone differs at one position.

CDR3 length: 16 amino acids, cysteine to phenylalanine. Only the CDR3 DNA stays, 48 bases, in frame from base 1. The germline V gene (reference sequence) supplies CDR1 LNHDA and CDR2 SQIVND. V lost 2 bases and J lost 1 base, and the count of bases not matched to a germline gene is 6. The collaborating institutions used their own protocols to collect whole blood in K2EDTA tubes. For TCRbeta analysis, collaborators shipped samples as frozen whole blood, isolated PBMCs, or DNA extracted from either of those sample types. General conclusions and limits of the study: Clinical and demographic metadata were provided uncurated, with the amount varying by source and participant.

Recombination connected TRBV19 to TRBJ1-1; the central 8 bases match TRBD1. The sequenced sample was peripheral blood. The TCR comes from a man between 60 and 70 years old with acute or convalescent COVID-19. The DNA sequence follows: TGTGCCAGTAGTATAACAGGGGGTATCTGGAACACTGAAGCTTTCTTT. The translation is CASSITGGIWNTEAFF.